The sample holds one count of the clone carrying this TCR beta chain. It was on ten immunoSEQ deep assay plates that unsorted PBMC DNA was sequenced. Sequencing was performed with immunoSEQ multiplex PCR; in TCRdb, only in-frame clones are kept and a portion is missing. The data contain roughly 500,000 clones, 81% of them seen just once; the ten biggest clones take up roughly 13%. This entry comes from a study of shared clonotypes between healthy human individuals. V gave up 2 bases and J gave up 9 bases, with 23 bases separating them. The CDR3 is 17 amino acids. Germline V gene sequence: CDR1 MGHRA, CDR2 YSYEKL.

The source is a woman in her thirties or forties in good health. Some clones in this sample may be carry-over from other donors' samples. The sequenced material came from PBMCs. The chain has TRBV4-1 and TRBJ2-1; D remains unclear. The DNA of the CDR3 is TGCGCCAGCAGCCAATTAATCAGTCAAGAACTTCCTACTGAGCAGTTCTTC. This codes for CASSQLISQELPTEQFF.